The clone carrying this T cell receptor (beta chain) appeared once. Its antigen is currently unknown. Repertoires were generated with immunoSEQ multiplex PCR, while TCRdb's copy carries only in-frame clones and drops some. The sample has over 400,000 clones; about 90% are singletons. This record comes from a study of Ad26.COV2.S vaccination and SARS-CoV-2 variants. Study-wide findings and caveats: Greater spike-specific TCR breadth was seen in vaccine recipients than in placebo recipients.

Treatment of the sample: over 15 received Ad26.COV2.S at low or high dose, single or two shots; about five received placebo; per-sample allocation not given. Each sample was drawn 63 days after the first injection (of vaccine or placebo). This TCR was recovered from a person aged 18-65 years who received the Ad26.COV2.S COVID-19 vaccine or a placebo. The sequencing here drew on peripheral blood, taken in a trial of Ad26.COV2.S vaccine versus placebo.

CDR3 sequence: CASRPAGLAGTYEQYF. In DNA form, the CDR3 reads TGCGCCAGCAGGCCTGCGGGACTAGCGGGAACCTACGAGCAGTACTTC. The chain combines TRBV5-1 with TRBJ2-7; 13 positions agree with TRBD2. The CDR3 runs to 16 residues. Germline assignment: CDR1 SGHRS and CDR2 YFSETQ. V lost 5 bases, J lost 2 bases, and 7 bases stayed unmatched.